This record concerns one T cell receptor (beta chain) sequence. The sample comes from a study of shared T cell receptors in the human thymus. Generated by immunoSEQ multiplex PCR, the TCRdb table keeps only in-frame clones and is missing some. The data contain around 68,000 clones, about 95% of them singletons. The V gene lost 2 bases and the J gene lost 4 bases, with 21 bases spanning the gap. This CDR3 contains 18 residues. Germline assignment: CDR1 MDHEN and CDR2 SYDVKM. This TCR derives from a human donor. The chain employs TRBV28 and TRBJ1-3; D not resolved. The sample taken for sequencing was thymocytes. CDR3 nucleotide sequence: TGTGCCAGCAGTTTAAAGTGGCAGGAAGGTAGTTTGGGAAACACCATATATTTT. Translation: CASSLKWQEGSLGNTIYF.